This T cell receptor (beta chain) is from a study of cytomegalovirus exposure and HLA in healthy donors. Overall study findings and caveats: A later analysis showed HLA-associated TCR beta chains outstripping equally common others in clonal expansion.

A remark on this clone: No antigen is known for it.

The PCR made use of 60 Vbeta and 13 Jbeta primers. The table came from immunoSEQ multiplex PCR; TCRdb's copy has only in-frame clones and leaves some out. In the table there are fewer than 200,000 clones, about 90% of which are singletons. The V gene's germline CDR1 is SQVTM and CDR2 ANQGSEA. V lost 1 base, J lost 8 bases, and 15 bases lay in between. This CDR3 comprises 14 residues. Sequencing was performed on PBMCs. V is TRBV29-1 and J is TRBJ2-1; TRBD2 is a possible D gene (6 bases). The sequence came from a girl less than two years old in good health and CMV-seronegative. CDR3 residues: CSVEGGRYMDEQFF. CDR3 nucleotides: TGCAGCGTTGAAGGTGGGAGGTATATGGATGAGCAGTTCTTC.